This T cell receptor (beta chain) came from a study of cytomegalovirus exposure and HLA in healthy donors. Primers: 60 Vbeta forward and 13 Jbeta reverse. Sequencing was performed with immunoSEQ multiplex PCR; in TCRdb, only in-frame clones are kept and a portion is missing. Among roughly 170,000 clones listed, approximately 77% were seen once. Whole-study results and caveats: Among TCR beta chains, those listed as cytomegalovirus-associated numbered under 200. Most of the CMV-associated TCR beta chains (in a later analysis) appeared to be HLA-restricted. The Asian-associated ancestry cluster reportedly had fewer N-insertions than the 666-donor mean in a later analysis.

The CDR3 loop spans 18 amino acids. CDR1 and CDR2 from the germline V gene are LGHNA and YSLEER. At sampling all donors were nominally healthy, likely with unrecorded immune exposures. A remark on this clone: Antigen: not known.

Material: PBMCs. This chain uses TRBV4-3 with TRBJ2-5; 10 bases line up with TRBD2. The last part of the DNA fits TRBJ2-7 better; the J call may be wrong. This clonotype originated in a female donor in good health and CMV-seronegative. This chain's CDR3 is CASSQEVPSAGGQHEQYF. Written as DNA, the CDR3 is TGCGCCAGCAGCCAAGAAGTGCCCTCAGCGGGAGGGCAGCACGAGCAGTACTTC.